The rows below give T cell receptor beta chains drawn from one sample of a study of CD8 T cells in Susac syndrome. TCRdb redid the calling of the immunoSEQ multiplex PCR reads with MiXCR, one entry per CDR3 protein. Of some 110,000 distinct CDR3 sequences listed, over 85% are singletons. Material: CD8+ T cells from PBMCs. These receptors all stem from a human donor with multiple sclerosis. The conserved cysteine and the conserved F or W are not part of the CDR3 here. A D gene is named only where the DNA matches it firmly. A clone size is listed for some rows: how often the clone was seen (once, few, many), or a class if it is expanded.

d_gene,abundance,v_gene,j_gene,CDR3aa
.,.,TRBV7-8,TRBJ1-2,ASSAGIGSTYGYT
.,.,TRBV14,TRBJ1-6,ASSQESQGYRSPLH
.,once,TRBV19,TRBJ2-4,ASSRKGVGDIQY
.,.,TRBV27,TRBJ1-5,ASSLRGQPQH
TRBD2,.,TRBV7-3,TRBJ2-1,ASSLRGYRGGPYEQF
.,once,TRBV20-1,TRBJ2-1,SSMVGPTYNEQF
.,.,TRBV11-2,TRBJ1-1,ASTLGNTEAF
.,.,TRBV7-6,TRBJ1-2,ASSPTGDSDPMNYGYT
TRBD2,.,TRBV29-1,TRBJ2-1,SVEGLAGGYEQF
.,.,TRBV27,TRBJ2-7,ASSWGRGSYEQY
.,.,TRBV12-3/TRBV12-4,TRBJ2-5,ASSYGYQETQY
TRBD1,.,TRBV6-5,TRBJ2-1,ASSYGLPGQGINEQF
.,.,TRBV24-1,TRBJ2-1,ATSRRASYNEQF
.,.,TRBV14,TRBJ2-1,ASSRGPGNEQF
.,.,TRBV7-9,TRBJ2-7,ASSFQEGSSYEQY
TRBD1,.,TRBV6-5,TRBJ1-1,AGSYSGDSRSEAF
.,.,TRBV5-1,TRBJ1-2,ASSPERGANYGYT
.,.,TRBV7-9,TRBJ2-1,ASSLYGGPSYNEQF
TRBD1,.,TRBV9,TRBJ2-6,ASSFNRGTGANVLT
TRBD2,.,TRBV19,TRBJ2-1,ASSIDRGAGSLGEQF
TRBD2,.,TRBV4-1,TRBJ2-7,ASSRGSSYEQY
TRBD1,.,TRBV5-1,TRBJ2-1,ASSPGGTGAPREQF
TRBD2,once,TRBV7-9,TRBJ2-7,ASSRGGGEQY
TRBD2,.,TRBV3-1,TRBJ2-7,ASSQNTGLAGGTYEQY
TRBD1,.,TRBV27,TRBJ1-6,ASSLSTGGKATLH
.,.,TRBV7-6,TRBJ2-1,ASSRIHGIWYEQF
.,.,TRBV24-1,TRBJ2-2,ATSEGGATGELF